These 10 T cell receptor beta chains share one sample of origin, sequenced in a study of blood T cells in healthy people across ages. For the second PCR, which ran for about 6 to 11 cycles, a sample-barcoded 5' primer and a J-beta primer mix were used. Each CDR3 protein gets one entry after TCRdb re-called the 5' RACE reads with MiXCR. The data contain over a million distinct CDR3 sequences, approximately 40% of them singletons. Material: blood. The source of these receptors is a woman aged 18 to 35 in good health.

This clonotype appeared a few times. J is TRBJ2-7 and V is TRBV5-1; 7 bases map to TRBD2. The CDR3 extends over 14 amino acids. CDR1 and CDR2 from the germline V gene are SGHRS and YFSETQ. The trim removed 1 base at V and 4 bases at J, leaving 5 bases unmatched. The DNA of the CDR3 is TGCGCCAGCAGCTTGATGACTAGCAATTACGAGCAGTACTTC. Protein: CASSLMTSNYEQYF.

Regarding this clonotype: The missing conserved phenylalanine or tryptophan at the end of this CDR3 makes a read error likely. The CDR3 DNA follows: TGTGCCAGCAGTCAAACGAAAGAGACCCAGTACTTA. As protein: CASSQTKETQYL. The chain combines TRBV2 with TRBJ2-5; D not resolved. The CDR3 sequence is 12 residues long. V was trimmed by 5 bases and J by 3 bases, leaving 7 bases between them. Germline values: CDR1 SNHLY, CDR2 FYNNEI.

The chain is built from TRBV7-3 and TRBJ2-3, with D perhaps matching TRBD2 (6 bases). V gave up 5 bases and J gave up 4 bases, with 13 bases separating them. This CDR3 has 14 amino acids. Per germline, CDR1 SGHTA and CDR2 FQGTGA. Here the CDR3 DNA reads TGTGCCAGCAGCCCGACTAGTATAGCAGATACGCAGTATTTT. It specifies CASSPTSIADTQYF.

This chain uses TRBV5-6 with TRBJ2-2; D uncertain. Trimming pared 1 base from V and 1 base from J, leaving 8 bases between. CDR1 and CDR2 (germline): SGHDT, YYEEEE. The CDR3 runs to 15 residues. The CDR3 spells CASSLYGLNTGELFF. The CDR3, as DNA: TGTGCCAGCAGCTTGTATGGATTGAACACCGGGGAGCTGTTTTTT.

V and J are TRBV20-1 and TRBJ2-3; D is uncertain. Trimming took off 5 bases at V and 9 bases at J, with 12 bases between the two ends. The CDR3 has 11 residues. The V gene's germline CDR1 is DFQATT and CDR2 SNEGSKA (reference sequence). CDR3 nucleotides: TGCAGTGCTCCTATCCAGTGGACGCAGTATTTT. Its protein is CSAPIQWTQYF.

The chain links TRBV29-1 to TRBJ1-1; TRBD1 aligns across 11 bases. Germline CDR1 reads SQVTM; CDR2 reads ANQGSEA. J was trimmed by 4 bases and V by 7 bases; bases with no gene match: 5. The CDR3 loop spans 13 amino acids. The CDR3 reads CSASGQGGTEAFF. CDR3 sequence (DNA): TGCAGCGCTTCGGGACAGGGGGGCACTGAAGCTTTCTTT.

The sample holds a few counts of this clonotype. The chain joins TRBV3-1 to TRBJ2-7; 7 bases map to TRBD2. The CDR3 has 13 residues. CDR1 and CDR2 from the germline V gene are LGHDT and YNNKEL (reference sequence). Losses at the gene ends were 5 bases for V and 3 bases for J; bases not matched to a gene: 4. This CDR3 reads CASSVRDYYEQYF. The CDR3 region has the DNA TGTGCCAGCAGCGTCCGGGACTACTACGAGCAGTACTTC.

The V gene is TRBV28, the J gene TRBJ1-6; D is uncertain. The V gene lost 8 bases and the J gene lost 4 bases, with 9 bases spanning the gap. Germline lookup yields CDR1 MDHEN and CDR2 SYDVKM. This CDR3 has 13 amino acids. The CDR3: CASLRGYNSPLHF. CDR3 DNA sequence: TGTGCCAGCCTGCGGGGATATAATTCACCCCTCCACTTT.

This clonotype was seen only a few times. This chain links TRBV6-6 with TRBJ2-1, with 10 positions matching TRBD2. Germline-derived CDR1 and CDR2 are MNHNY and SVGAGI (reference sequence). The CDR3 extends over 16 amino acids. With 0 bases clipped from V and 5 bases from J, the junction kept 4 bases outside the gene matches. The CDR3 DNA is TGTGCCAGCAGTTACTCTAGAGCGGGAGGGGACAATGAGCAGTTCTTC. As protein: CASSYSRAGGDNEQFF.

V is TRBV30 and J is TRBJ1-1, with 7 bases identical to TRBD1. J was trimmed by 1 base and V by 8 bases; bases with no gene match: 13. This CDR3 is 15 amino acids long. The germline CDR1 and CDR2 sequences are GTSNPN and SVGIG (reference sequence). The CDR3 loop reads CARGYSGQWNTEAFF. In DNA form, the CDR3 reads TGTGCCCGTGGCTATTCGGGACAGTGGAACACTGAAGCTTTCTTT.